Listed below are T cell receptor beta chains from one sample, sequenced in a study of shared clonotypes between healthy human individuals. Produced via immunoSEQ multiplex PCR; TCRdb's table is partial and in-frame only. The data contain more than 550,000 clones, around 70% of them seen just once; the ten biggest clones take up under 2%. Sequencing used memory CD4+ T cells sorted from blood. These receptors were obtained from a woman between 25 and 40 years old in good health. Both conserved end residues are part of each CDR3. D genes are given only for firm matches.

TRBJ2-7,TRBV30,.,CAWSRLNEQYF,TGTGCCTGGAGCCGCCTAAACGAGCAGTACTTC
TRBJ2-7,TRBV27,TRBD2,CASSLSREAYEQYF,TGTGCCAGCAGTTTATCGCGGGAGGCCTACGAGCAGTACTTC
TRBJ1-3,TRBV6-5,.,CASSYSQVSGNTIYF,TGTGCCAGCAGTTACTCACAGGTCTCTGGAAACACCATATATTTT
TRBJ2-4,TRBV2,.,CASRVLAKNIQYF,TGTGCCAGCAGAGTACTAGCCAAAAACATTCAGTACTTC
TRBJ2-7,TRBV10-3,TRBD1,CAISEGQGLPYEQYF,TGTGCCATCAGTGAAGGACAGGGACTCCCCTACGAGCAGTACTTC
TRBJ2-1,TRBV7-9,TRBD2,CASSAGLAGHNEQFF,TGTGCCAGCAGCGCCGGACTAGCGGGGCACAATGAGCAGTTCTTC
TRBJ2-1,TRBV11-2,.,CASSFREYNEQFF,TGTGCCAGCAGCTTTAGGGAGTACAATGAGCAGTTCTTC
TRBJ2-7,TRBV28,.,CASSIPGSAYEQYF,TGTGCCAGCAGCATACCGGGGTCCGCCTACGAGCAGTACTTC
TRBJ2-7,TRBV10-1,.,CASSQRIGEQYF,TGCGCCAGCAGTCAGAGGATCGGCGAGCAGTACTTC
TRBJ1-1,TRBV6-1,.,CASTLGAGRTEAFF,TGTGCCAGCACCCTCGGCGCAGGGAGGACTGAAGCTTTCTTT
TRBJ2-7,TRBV28,TRBD2,CASRPSGGYEQYF,TGTGCCAGCAGACCCTCGGGGGGCTACGAGCAGTACTTC
TRBJ2-7,TRBV7-6,.,CASSPVRSPAQYF,TGTGCCAGCAGCCCCGTTCGGTCCCCTGCGCAGTACTTC
TRBJ2-5,TRBV7-2,TRBD2,CASSLRLAGLVETQYF,TGTGCCAGCAGCTTAAGACTAGCGGGACTGGTTGAGACCCAGTACTTC